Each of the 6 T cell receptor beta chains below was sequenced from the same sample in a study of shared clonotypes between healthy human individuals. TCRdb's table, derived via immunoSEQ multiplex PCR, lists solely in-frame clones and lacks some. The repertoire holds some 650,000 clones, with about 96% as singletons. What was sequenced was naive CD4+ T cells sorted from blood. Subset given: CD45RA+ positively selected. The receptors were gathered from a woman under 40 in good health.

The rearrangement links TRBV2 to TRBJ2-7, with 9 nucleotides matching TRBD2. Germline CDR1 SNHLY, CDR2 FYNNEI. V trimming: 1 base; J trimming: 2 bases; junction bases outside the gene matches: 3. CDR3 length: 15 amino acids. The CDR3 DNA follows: TGTGCCAGCAGTGAAGGAGCGGGGGGAACCTACGAGCAGTACTTC. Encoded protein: CASSEGAGGTYEQYF.

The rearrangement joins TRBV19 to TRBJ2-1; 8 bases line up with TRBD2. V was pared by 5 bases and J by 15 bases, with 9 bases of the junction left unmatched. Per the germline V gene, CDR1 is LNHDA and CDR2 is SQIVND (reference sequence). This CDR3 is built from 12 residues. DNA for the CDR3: TGTGCCAGTAGTCCTGAAGCGGGAGTCATGTTCTTC. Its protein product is CASSPEAGVMFF.

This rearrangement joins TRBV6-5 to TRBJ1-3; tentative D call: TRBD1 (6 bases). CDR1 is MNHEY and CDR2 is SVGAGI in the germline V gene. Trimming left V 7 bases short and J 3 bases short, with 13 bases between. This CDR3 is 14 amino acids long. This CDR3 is CASIRGAGGNTIYF. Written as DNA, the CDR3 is TGTGCCAGCATCCGGGGGGCGGGTGGAAACACCATATATTTT.

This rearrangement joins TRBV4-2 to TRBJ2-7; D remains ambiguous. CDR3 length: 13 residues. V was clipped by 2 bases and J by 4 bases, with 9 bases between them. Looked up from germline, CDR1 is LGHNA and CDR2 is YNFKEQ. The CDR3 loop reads CASSQNGPYEQYF. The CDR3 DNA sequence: TGTGCCAGCAGCCAAAATGGACCATACGAGCAGTACTTC.

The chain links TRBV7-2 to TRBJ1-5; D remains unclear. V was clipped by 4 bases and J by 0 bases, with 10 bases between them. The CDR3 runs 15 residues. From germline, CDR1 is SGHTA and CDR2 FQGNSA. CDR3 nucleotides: TGTGCCAGCAGCTCTACCCCAAATAGCAATCAGCCCCAGCATTTT. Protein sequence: CASSSTPNSNQPQHF.

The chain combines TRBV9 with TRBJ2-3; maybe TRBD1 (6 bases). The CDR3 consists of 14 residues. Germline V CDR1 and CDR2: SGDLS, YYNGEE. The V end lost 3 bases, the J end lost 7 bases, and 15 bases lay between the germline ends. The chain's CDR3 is CASSEKGVGHTQYF. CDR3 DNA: TGTGCCAGCAGCGAGAAGGGGGTGGGGCATACGCAGTATTTT.